The next 20 T cell receptor beta chains were all read from a single sample in a study of regulatory T cells in long-lasting Graves disease. With iRepertoire HTBI primers and Arm-PCR of CDR3 regions, TCR beta libraries were built. TCRdb reprocessed the multiplex PCR reads via MiXCR and lists one record per CDR3 protein. The repertoire holds 400,000 to 500,000 distinct CDR3 sequences, 15% seen once, with approximately 15% in the top ten. Specified time point: newly diagnosed GD, antithyroid drugs for less than 3 months. RNA from PBMCs was the source of the TCR library. These data were likewise used in another study, on T cells in Graves' hyperthyroidism and ophthalmopathy.

The source was peripheral blood mononuclear cells (PBMCs), collected at new diagnosis, from a patient treated with antithyroid drugs. These receptor sequences come from a woman in her 30s with Graves disease.

This clonotype was counted at least ten times. The chain has TRBV24-1 and TRBJ2-5; D unclear. Germline CDR1 is KGHDR and CDR2 is SFDVKD. Deletions cut 3 bases from V and 5 bases from J, with 3 bases between. The CDR3 length is 11 residues. DNA for the CDR3: TGTGCCACCAGTGATGAGGAGACCCAGTACTTC. Its translation is CATSDEETQYF.

This clonotype has only a few counts. The genes are TRBV30 and TRBJ1-1, with a possible D match to TRBD1 (5 bases). Germline V CDR1 and CDR2: GTSNPN, SVGIG (reference sequence). The CDR3 has 12 amino acids. Trimming cost V 1 base and J 11 bases, with 14 bases left between them. The CDR3 DNA follows: TGTGCCTGGAGTGGAGGGGCGCGGGGTGCTTTCTTT. Protein sequence: CAWSGGARGAFF.

Details on this clonotype: A read error is possible here, since a much larger clone lies one base away. The chain has TRBV3-1 and TRBJ2-7; 7 nucleotides align to TRBD2. CDR1 LGHDT and CDR2 YNNKEL come from the germline V gene (reference sequence). The CDR3 length is 15 residues. Unmatched junction bases numbered 7, after V lost 3 bases and J lost 2 bases. The CDR3 bases are TGTGCCAGCAGCCAGGGACCAGCGGGACCCTACGAGCAGTACTTC. Its translation is CASSQGPAGPYEQYF.

In this sample, this clonotype turned up many times. This rearrangement joins TRBV20-1 to TRBJ2-1; the match to TRBD1 covers 8 bases. The CDR3 loop spans 15 amino acids. The germline CDR1 and CDR2 sequences are DFQATT and SNEGSKA (reference sequence). With V trimmed by 6 bases and J by 4 bases, 11 bases remained unmatched. CDR3: CSAPTGRGPYNEQFF. The CDR3 nucleotides are TGCAGTGCCCCAACAGGCAGGGGGCCTTACAATGAGCAGTTCTTC.

There are many counts of this clonotype. The V gene is TRBV20-1, the J gene TRBJ2-1; D remains unclear. V was clipped by 3 bases and J by 9 bases, with 21 bases between them. The CDR3 contains 15 residues. CDR1 and CDR2 from the germline V gene are DFQATT and SNEGSKA (reference sequence). CDR3 protein: CSASMARWNRGEQFF. The CDR3, as DNA: TGCAGTGCTAGTATGGCTAGATGGAATCGCGGTGAGCAGTTCTTC.

This clonotype showed up many times. The J gene is TRBJ2-3, the V gene TRBV7-3; possible D gene TRBD1, 7 bases. V was shortened by 7 bases and J by 5 bases, with 16 bases between the two germline ends. This CDR3 is 14 amino acids long. Per the germline V gene, CDR1 is SGHTA and CDR2 is FQGTGA. CDR3 nucleotides: TGTGCCAGCACAACAGGCCAGGGGGGAGATACGCAGTATTTT. It yields the protein CASTTGQGGDTQYF.

This clonotype has a count of ten or more. The gene calls are TRBV29-1 and TRBJ2-2; TRBD2 agrees at 14 bases. There are 15 residues in the CDR3. Germline V lookup: CDR1 SQVTM, CDR2 ANQGSEA. V was clipped by 4 bases and J by 7 bases; unmatched bases: 5. The CDR3 coding sequence is TGCAGCGTTGCGGCCGGACTAGCGGGAGGCGGGGAGCTGTTTTTT. Translation gives CSVAAGLAGGGELFF.

CDR3 nucleotide sequence: TGTGCCAGCTCCCTTAAAGCCGGGAGCTACAATGAGCAGTTCTTC. The encoded protein is CASSLKAGSYNEQFF. The chain has TRBV18 and TRBJ2-1; tentative D call: TRBD2 (6 bases). This CDR3 contains 15 residues. CDR1 KGHSH and CDR2 LQKENI come from the germline V gene. V gave up 6 bases and J gave up 3 bases, with 15 bases separating them. Based on the CDR3 plus reference TRBV18 and TRBJ2-1, the full variable domain is NAGVMQNPRHLVRRRGQEARLRCSPMKGHSHVYWYRQLPEEGLKFMVYLQKENIIDESGMPKERFSAEFPKEGPSILRIQQVVRGDSAAYFCASSLKAGSYNEQFFGPGTRLTVL.

This clonotype was picked up a small number of times. The rearrangement uses TRBV6-1 and TRBJ2-4; a possible D gene is TRBD2 (5 bases). Trimming stripped 4 bases from V and 4 bases from J, with 11 bases between. Germline CDR1 MNHNS, CDR2 SASEGT. The CDR3 extends over 14 amino acids. The CDR3 bases are TGTGCCAGCAGTGCCCGGGAAAGAAAAAACATTCAGTACTTC. It translates to CASSARERKNIQYF.

The V and J genes are TRBV27 and TRBJ2-5; D not resolved. The germline CDR1 and CDR2 sequences are MNHEY and SMNVEV (reference sequence). CDR3 length: 16 amino acids. V lost 3 bases to trimming and J lost 2 bases, with 16 bases between them. The CDR3: CASSLVSTEKQETQYF. In DNA, the CDR3 is TGTGCCAGCAGTTTGGTCAGTACGGAAAAACAAGAGACCCAGTACTTC.

V and J are TRBV20-1 and TRBJ1-1; possible D gene TRBD1, 6 bases. This CDR3 spans 15 amino acids. Germline CDR1 DFQATT, CDR2 SNEGSKA (reference sequence). Trimming shortened V by 5 bases and J by 4 bases, and 20 bases separated the two germline ends. The CDR3 region is CSAYYFRQVGTEAFF. The CDR3 nucleotides read TGCAGTGCTTATTATTTTCGACAGGTCGGCACTGAAGCTTTCTTT.

This clonotype showed up many times. The chain couples TRBV13 to TRBJ1-2; D possibly corresponds to TRBD1 (6 bases). Germline CDR1 and CDR2: PRHDT and FYEKMQ (reference sequence). CDR3 length: 16 amino acids. Trimming left V 5 bases short and J 5 bases short, with 21 bases between. The DNA for the CDR3 is TGTGCCAGCAGCAATGGAGGGACACCGCACGAGTATGGCTACACCTTC. It translates to CASSNGGTPHEYGYTF.

The chain couples TRBV29-1 to TRBJ1-2, with 9 positions matching TRBD1. V dropped 4 bases and J dropped 10; count of bases not matched to a gene: 7. CDR1 SQVTM and CDR2 ANQGSEA come from the germline V gene. This CDR3 region has 12 residues. CDR3 amino acids: CSVGNRGLDYTF. The CDR3 DNA sequence: TGCAGCGTTGGGAACAGGGGGCTCGACTACACCTTC. Supplemented by reference TRBV29-1 and TRBJ1-2, the full variable domain reads SAVISQKPSRDICQRGTSLTIQCQVDSQVTMMFWYRQQPGQSLTLIATANQGSEATYESGFVIDKFPISRPNLTFSTLTVSNMSPEDSSIYLCSVGNRGLDYTFGSGTRLTVV.

The V gene is TRBV14, the J gene TRBJ2-1, with D unresolved. V lost 1 base, J lost 13 bases, and 14 bases lay in between. Germline values: CDR1 SGHDN, CDR2 FVKESK. This CDR3 is built from 13 residues. As DNA, the CDR3 is TGTGCCAGCAGCCAAGGTCCCCTCTTCCCTCAGTTCTTC. It is translated as CASSQGPLFPQFF.

In this sample, this clonotype turned up many times. Here the CDR3 DNA reads TGTGCCAGCTCACCACCTTTCCGGGACCCCCAGAGGTCGCAGTACTTC. It yields the protein CASSPPFRDPQRSQYF. The chain links TRBV18 to TRBJ2-7; D may be TRBD1 or TRBD2 (5 bases each). V was shortened by 0 bases and J by 9 bases, with 21 bases between the two germline ends. This CDR3 has 16 residues. The V gene's germline CDR1 is KGHSH and CDR2 LQKENI.

Many counts were recorded for this clonotype. The chain has TRBV5-1 and TRBJ2-3, with TRBD2 matching over 9 bases. The V segment lost 0 bases and the J segment 4 bases; nucleotides outside the gene matches: 12. The CDR3 loop spans 18 amino acids. Germline CDR1 SGHRS, CDR2 YFSETQ. CDR3 loop: CASSLEPVGAGGSDTQYF. As DNA, the CDR3 is TGCGCCAGCAGCTTGGAGCCGGTGGGAGCGGGAGGATCAGATACGCAGTATTTT.

The V and J genes are TRBV25-1 and TRBJ1-2; tentative D call: TRBD1 (5 bases). The germline CDR1 and CDR2 sequences are MGHDK and SYGVNS. Trimming pared 2 bases from V and 8 bases from J, leaving 12 bases between. This CDR3 comprises 13 residues. The chain's CDR3 is CASSEGAGTGYTF. The CDR3 DNA is TGTGCCAGCAGTGAAGGGGCAGGGACGGGCTACACCTTC.

This clonotype has ten or more counts. The chain uses TRBV30 and TRBJ1-1, with D possibly being TRBD1 (6 bases). With 0 bases removed from V and 7 bases from J, the gap between germline ends came to 12 bases. Germline V gene sequence: CDR1 GTSNPN, CDR2 SVGIG (reference sequence). The length of the CDR3 is 13 residues. The CDR3 bases are TGTGCCTGGAGTGTCTTGGGACACGGTGAAGCTTTCTTT. It codes for CAWSVLGHGEAFF. Variable domain in full (rest from reference TRBV30 and TRBJ1-1): SQTIHQWPATLVQPVGSPLSLECTVEGTSNPNLYWYRQAAGRGLQLLFYSVGIGQISSEVPQNLSASRPQDRQFILSSKKLLLSDSGFYLCAWSVLGHGEAFFGQGTRLTVV.

This clonotype was detected only a few times. V gene TRBV12-3 or TRBV12-4 combines with J gene TRBJ1-1, with D perhaps matching TRBD1 (5 bases). CDR3 length equals 15 residues. The V and J ends lost 2 bases and 4 bases respectively, with 14 bases between them. CDR3: CASSLRVGGFTEAFF. The CDR3 nucleotides are TGTGCCAGCAGTTTACGAGTCGGGGGGTTCACTGAAGCTTTCTTT.

The chain links TRBV12-3 or TRBV12-4 to TRBJ2-3; D unresolved. CDR3 size: 14 residues. V gave up 9 bases and J gave up 2 bases, with 15 bases separating them. CDR3 nucleotide sequence: TGTGCCAGTGCAGGAGAAGCCGACACAGATACGCAGTATTTT. The encoded protein is CASAGEADTDTQYF.